This TCR beta chain came from a study of OX40 agonist ivuxolimab in advanced cancers. Study information: Prior anti-PD-1, anti-PD-L1 or anti-CTLA-4 therapy was allowed; around 40% had some. Study-wide findings and caveats: The study found that CD8+ T cells averaged more expanded clones than CD4+. Among the lowest peripheral clonal expansion occurred in 0.1-3.0 mg/kg partial responders.

Of note for this clone: Its antigen remains unknown.

TCRdb keeps only in-frame clones here, not all; method: immunoSEQ multiplex PCR. The sample holds 55,000 to 70,000 clones, roughly 82% seen once. CDR1 and CDR2 from the germline V gene are SGHVS and FQNEAQ. V was clipped by 3 bases and J by 2 bases, with 19 bases between them. This CDR3 has 17 residues. The chain uses TRBV7-8 and TRBJ1-2; a possible D gene is TRBD1 (5 bases). The source is an adult with an advanced solid tumor such as melanoma, head and neck, liver or kidney cancer. The sample was CD4+ or CD8+ T cells sorted from blood, taken in a trial of the OX40 agonist ivuxolimab. Here the CDR3 DNA reads TGTGCCAGCAGCTTCCTTAGAGCTGGGGCGGTCAACTATGGCTACACCTTC. Translating gives CASSFLRAGAVNYGYTF.